The present T cell receptor (beta chain) was sequenced within a study of blood T cells in healthy people across ages. The study, taken as a whole, reports: The study found more naive CD4+ cells and higher diversity in long-lived than aged donors. Roughly linear declines in TCR beta diversity per million T cells occurred with age.

Points on this clonotype: Its cognate antigen is unknown.

Primed by a sample-barcoded 5' primer and a J-beta primer mix, a second PCR proceeded for about 6 to 11 cycles. All samples yielded 3 million or more CDR3-containing paired-end reads. TCRdb itself ran the 5' RACE reads through MiXCR, one entry per CDR3 protein. The profile covers more than 1,400,000 distinct CDR3 sequences, with roughly 40% appearing a single time and approximately 7.9% taken by the ten largest. The V gene's germline CDR1 is KGHDR and CDR2 SFDVKD. This CDR3 contains 11 residues. Trimming took off 3 bases at V and 8 bases at J, with 6 bases between the two ends. The V gene is TRBV24-1, the J gene TRBJ1-2; D not certain. The sequence derives from a woman younger than 35 in good health. Sequencing was carried out using blood. Written as DNA, the CDR3 is TGTGCCACCAGTGATGAGGACGGCTACACCTTC. Encoded protein: CATSDEDGYTF.